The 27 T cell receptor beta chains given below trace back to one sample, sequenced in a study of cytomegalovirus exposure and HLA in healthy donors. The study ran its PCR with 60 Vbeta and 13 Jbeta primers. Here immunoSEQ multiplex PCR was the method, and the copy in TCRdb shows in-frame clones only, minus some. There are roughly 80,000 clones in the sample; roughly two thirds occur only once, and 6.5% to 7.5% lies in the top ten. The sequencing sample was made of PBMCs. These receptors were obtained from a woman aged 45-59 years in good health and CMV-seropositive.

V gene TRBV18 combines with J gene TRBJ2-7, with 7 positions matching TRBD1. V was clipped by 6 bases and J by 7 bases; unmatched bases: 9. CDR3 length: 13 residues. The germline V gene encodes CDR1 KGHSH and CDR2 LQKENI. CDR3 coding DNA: TGTGCCAGCTCCCCCCTTGAGGGGGCGGAGCAGTACTTC. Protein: CASSPLEGAEQYF.

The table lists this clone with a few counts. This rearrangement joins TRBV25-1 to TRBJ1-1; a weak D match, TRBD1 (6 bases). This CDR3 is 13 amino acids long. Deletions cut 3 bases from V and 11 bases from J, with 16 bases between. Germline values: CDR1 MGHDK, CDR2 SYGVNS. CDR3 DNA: TGTGCCAGCAGTGAGTCACTCAGGGGAGCGGCTTTCTTT. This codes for CASSESLRGAAFF.

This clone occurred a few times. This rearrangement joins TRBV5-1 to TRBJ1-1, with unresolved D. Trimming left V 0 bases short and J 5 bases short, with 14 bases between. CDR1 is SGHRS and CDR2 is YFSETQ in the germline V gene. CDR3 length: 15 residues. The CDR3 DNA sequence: TGCGCCAGCAGCTTGGGGGAGGGAGCGGGGACTGAAGCTTTCTTT. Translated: CASSLGEGAGTEAFF.

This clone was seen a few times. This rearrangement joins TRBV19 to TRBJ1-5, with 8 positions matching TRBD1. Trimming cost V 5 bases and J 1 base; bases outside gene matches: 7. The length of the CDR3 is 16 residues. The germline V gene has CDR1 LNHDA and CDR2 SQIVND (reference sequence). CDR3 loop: CASSQRQGRSNQPQHF. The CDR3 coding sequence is TGTGCCAGTAGTCAAAGACAGGGGAGGAGCAATCAGCCCCAGCATTTT.

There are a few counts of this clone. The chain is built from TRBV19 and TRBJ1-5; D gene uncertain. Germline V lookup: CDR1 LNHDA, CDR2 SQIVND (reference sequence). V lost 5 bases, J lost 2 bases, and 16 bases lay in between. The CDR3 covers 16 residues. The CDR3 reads CASSLSRAWGNQPQHF. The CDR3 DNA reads TGTGCCAGTAGTCTGTCGAGGGCTTGGGGCAATCAGCCCCAGCATTTT.

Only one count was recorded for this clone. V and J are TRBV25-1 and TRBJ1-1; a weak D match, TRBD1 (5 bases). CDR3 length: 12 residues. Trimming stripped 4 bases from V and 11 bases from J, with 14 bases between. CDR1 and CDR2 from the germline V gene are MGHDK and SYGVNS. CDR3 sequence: CASSGPRQTAFF. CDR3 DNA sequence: TGTGCCAGCAGTGGGCCGCGACAGACTGCTTTCTTT.

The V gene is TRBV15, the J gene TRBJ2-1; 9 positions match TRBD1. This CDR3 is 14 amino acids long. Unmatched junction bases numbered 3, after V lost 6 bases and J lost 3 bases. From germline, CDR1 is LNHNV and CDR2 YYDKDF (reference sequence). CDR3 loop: CATSQTGGYNEQFF. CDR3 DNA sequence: TGTGCCACCAGTCAGACAGGGGGCTACAATGAGCAGTTCTTC.

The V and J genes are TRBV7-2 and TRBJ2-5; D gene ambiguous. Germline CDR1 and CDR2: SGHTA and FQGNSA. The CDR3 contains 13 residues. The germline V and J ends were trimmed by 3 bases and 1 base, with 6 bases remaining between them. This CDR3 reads CASSLGLQETQYF. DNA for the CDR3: TGTGCCAGCAGCTTGGGCCTCCAAGAGACCCAGTACTTC.

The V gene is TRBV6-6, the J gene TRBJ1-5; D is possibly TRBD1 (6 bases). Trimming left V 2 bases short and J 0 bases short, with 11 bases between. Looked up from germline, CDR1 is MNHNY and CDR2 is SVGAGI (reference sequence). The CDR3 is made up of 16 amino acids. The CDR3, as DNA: TGTGCCAGCAGTTACAGACAGGTGTATAGCAATCAGCCCCAGCATTTT. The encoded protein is CASSYRQVYSNQPQHF.

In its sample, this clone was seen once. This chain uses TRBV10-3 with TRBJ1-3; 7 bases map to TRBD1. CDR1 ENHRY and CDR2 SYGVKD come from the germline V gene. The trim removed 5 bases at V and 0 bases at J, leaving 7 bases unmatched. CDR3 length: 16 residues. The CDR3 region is CAISWTGGDSGNTIYF. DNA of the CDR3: TGTGCCATCAGTTGGACAGGTGGGGACTCTGGAAACACCATATATTTT.

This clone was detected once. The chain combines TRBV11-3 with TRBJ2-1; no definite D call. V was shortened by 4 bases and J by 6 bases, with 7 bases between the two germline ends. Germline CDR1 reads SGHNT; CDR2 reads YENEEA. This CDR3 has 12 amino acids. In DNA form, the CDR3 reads TGTGCCAGCAGCTCACAGAGCAATGAGCAGTTCTTC. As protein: CASSSQSNEQFF. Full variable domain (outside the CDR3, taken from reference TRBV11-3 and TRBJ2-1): EAGVVQSPRYKIIEKKQPVAFWCNPISGHNTLYWYLQNLGQGPELLIRYENEEAVDDSQLPKDRFSAERLKGVDSTLKIQPAELGDSAVYLCASSSQSNEQFFGPGTRLTVL.

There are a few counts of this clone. This chain's CDR3 is CASSDSAPGNTIYF. CDR3 coding DNA: TGTGCCAGCAGCGACTCCGCTCCTGGAAACACCATATATTTT. The gene calls are TRBV2 and TRBJ1-3, with D hard to call. The CDR3 extends over 14 amino acids. Trimming removed 6 bases from V and 2 bases from J, with 11 bases in between. Germline CDR1 is SNHLY and CDR2 is FYNNEI.

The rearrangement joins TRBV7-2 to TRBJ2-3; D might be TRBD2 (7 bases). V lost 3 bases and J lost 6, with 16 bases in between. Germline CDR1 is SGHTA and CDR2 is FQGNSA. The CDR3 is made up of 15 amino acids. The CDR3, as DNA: TGTGCCAGCAGCTTGGGAGGGGGGGTCTTGGATACGCAGTATTTT. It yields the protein CASSLGGGVLDTQYF.

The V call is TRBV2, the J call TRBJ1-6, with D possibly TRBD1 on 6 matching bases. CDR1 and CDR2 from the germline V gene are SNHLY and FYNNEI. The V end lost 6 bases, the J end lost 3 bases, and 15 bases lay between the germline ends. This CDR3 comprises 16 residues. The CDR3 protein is CASREFEGDYNSPLHF. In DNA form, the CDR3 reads TGTGCCAGCAGGGAATTCGAGGGGGACTATAATTCACCCCTCCACTTT.

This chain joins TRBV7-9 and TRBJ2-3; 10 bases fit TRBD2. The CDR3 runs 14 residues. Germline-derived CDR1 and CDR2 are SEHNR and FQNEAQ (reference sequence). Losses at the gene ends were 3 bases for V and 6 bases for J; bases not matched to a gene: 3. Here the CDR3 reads CASSFSGGWDTQYF. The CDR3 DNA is TGTGCCAGCAGCTTTAGCGGGGGGTGGGATACGCAGTATTTT.

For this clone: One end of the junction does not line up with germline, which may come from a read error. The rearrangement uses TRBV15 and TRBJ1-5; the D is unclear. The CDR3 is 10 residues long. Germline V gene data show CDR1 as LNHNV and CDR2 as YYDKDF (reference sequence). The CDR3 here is CATGNQPQHF. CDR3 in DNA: TGTGCCACTGGCAACCAGCCCCAGCATTTT.

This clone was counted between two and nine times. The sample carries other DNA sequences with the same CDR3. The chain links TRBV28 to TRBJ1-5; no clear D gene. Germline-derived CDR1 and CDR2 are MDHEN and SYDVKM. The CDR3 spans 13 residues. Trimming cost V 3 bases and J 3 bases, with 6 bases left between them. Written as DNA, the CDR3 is TGTGCCAGCAGTTTTAGCTCCAATCAGCCCCAGCATTTT. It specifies CASSFSSNQPQHF.

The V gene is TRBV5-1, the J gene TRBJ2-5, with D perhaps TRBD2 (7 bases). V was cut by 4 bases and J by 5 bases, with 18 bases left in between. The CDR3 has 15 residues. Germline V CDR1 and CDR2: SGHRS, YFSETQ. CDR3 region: CASSTNAGAYETQYF. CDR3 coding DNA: TGCGCCAGCAGCACCAATGCGGGGGCATATGAGACCCAGTACTTC.

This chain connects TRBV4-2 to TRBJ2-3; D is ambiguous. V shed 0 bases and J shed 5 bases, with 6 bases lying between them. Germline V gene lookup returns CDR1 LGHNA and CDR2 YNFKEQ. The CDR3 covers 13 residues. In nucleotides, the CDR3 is TGTGCCAGCAGCCAAGATCGAGTAGATACGCAGTATTTT. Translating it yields CASSQDRVDTQYF.

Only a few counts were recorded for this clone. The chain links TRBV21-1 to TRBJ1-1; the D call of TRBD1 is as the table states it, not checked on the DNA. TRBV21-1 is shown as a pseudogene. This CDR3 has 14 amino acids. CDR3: CASSKNLTGGEAFF. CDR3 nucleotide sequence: TGTGCCAGCAGCAAAAACTTGACAGGGGGTGAAGCTTTCTTT.

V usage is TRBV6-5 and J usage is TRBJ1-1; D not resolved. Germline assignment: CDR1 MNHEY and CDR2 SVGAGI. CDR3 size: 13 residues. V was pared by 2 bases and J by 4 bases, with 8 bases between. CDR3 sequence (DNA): TGTGCCAGCAGTTACGCGTCGAGCACTGAAGCTTTCTTT. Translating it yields CASSYASSTEAFF.

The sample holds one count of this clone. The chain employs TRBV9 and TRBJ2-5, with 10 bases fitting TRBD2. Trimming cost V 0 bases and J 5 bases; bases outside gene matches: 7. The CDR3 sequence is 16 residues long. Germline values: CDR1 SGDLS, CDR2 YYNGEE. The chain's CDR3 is CASSVAGAGGPETQYF. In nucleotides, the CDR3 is TGTGCCAGCAGCGTAGCTGGAGCGGGGGGGCCGGAGACCCAGTACTTC.

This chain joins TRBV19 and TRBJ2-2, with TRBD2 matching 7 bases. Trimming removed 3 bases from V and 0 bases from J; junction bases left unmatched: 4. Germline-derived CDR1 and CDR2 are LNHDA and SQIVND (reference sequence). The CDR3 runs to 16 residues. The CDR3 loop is CASSIIAGANTGELFF. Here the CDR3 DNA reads TGTGCCAGTAGTATTATCGCGGGGGCGAACACCGGGGAGCTGTTTTTT.

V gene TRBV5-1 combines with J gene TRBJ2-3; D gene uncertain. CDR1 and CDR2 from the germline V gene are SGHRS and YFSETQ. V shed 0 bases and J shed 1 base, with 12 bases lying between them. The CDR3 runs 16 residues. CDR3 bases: TGCGCCAGCAGCTTGGTTTCGATCTCGGGCACAGATACGCAGTATTTT. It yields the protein CASSLVSISGTDTQYF.

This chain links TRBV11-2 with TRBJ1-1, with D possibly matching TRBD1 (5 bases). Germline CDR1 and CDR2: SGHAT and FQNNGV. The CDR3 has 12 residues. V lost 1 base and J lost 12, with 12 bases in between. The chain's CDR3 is CASSLGAGKTFF. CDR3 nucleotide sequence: TGTGCCAGCAGCTTAGGGGCAGGGAAGACTTTCTTT.

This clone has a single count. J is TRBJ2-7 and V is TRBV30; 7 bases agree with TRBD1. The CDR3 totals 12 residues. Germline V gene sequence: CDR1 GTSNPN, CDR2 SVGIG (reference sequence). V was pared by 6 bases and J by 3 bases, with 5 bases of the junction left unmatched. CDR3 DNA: TGTGCCTGCCAGGGGGTAAGCTACGAGCAGTACGTC. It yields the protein CACQGVSYEQYV.

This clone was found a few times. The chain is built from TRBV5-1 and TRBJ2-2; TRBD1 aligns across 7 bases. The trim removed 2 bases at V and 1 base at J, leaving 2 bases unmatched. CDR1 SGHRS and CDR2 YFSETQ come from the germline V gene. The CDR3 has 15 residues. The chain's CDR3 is CASSFAGGNTGELFF. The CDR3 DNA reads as TGCGCCAGCAGCTTCGCAGGGGGGAACACCGGGGAGCTGTTTTTT. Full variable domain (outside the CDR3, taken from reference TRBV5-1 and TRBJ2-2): KAGVTQTPRYLIKTRGQQVTLSCSPISGHRSVSWYQQTPGQGLQFLFEYFSETQRNKGNFPGRFSGRQFSNSRSEMNVSTLELGDSALYLCASSFAGGNTGELFFGEGSRLTVL.